The source of this TCR beta chain is a study of post-analysis software for immune sequencing data. Across the whole study: The disease courses spanned relapsing-remitting, secondary progressive and progressive-relapsing forms of multiple sclerosis.

TCR beta cDNA libraries included unique molecular identifiers. T cells numbering roughly 0.85 to 11 million gave rise to 400,000 to 550,000 cDNA molecules. TCRdb reprocessed the PCR reads via MiXCR and lists one record per CDR3 protein. This table has approximately 360,000 distinct CDR3 sequences, around 33% appearing once. This clonotype was detected only a few times. Antigen unknown. Study outcomes and limitations: When compared against controls, multiple sclerosis patients showed significantly lower normalized Chao1 diversity. F-measure co-clustering was strong for batch-matched samples.

The clonotype comes from a girl aged 5-17 years with multiple sclerosis. Sequencing was performed on blood.

The CDR3 protein is CASSSGGLRSTDTQYF. The CDR3 DNA reads TGTGCCAGCAGCTCAGGAGGCCTCCGGAGCACAGATACGCAGTATTTT. The V gene is TRBV9, the J gene TRBJ2-3; perhaps TRBD2 as D (5 bases). Looked up from germline, CDR1 is SGDLS and CDR2 is YYNGEE. The CDR3 is made up of 16 amino acids. V was pared by 4 bases and J by 0 bases, with 15 bases between.